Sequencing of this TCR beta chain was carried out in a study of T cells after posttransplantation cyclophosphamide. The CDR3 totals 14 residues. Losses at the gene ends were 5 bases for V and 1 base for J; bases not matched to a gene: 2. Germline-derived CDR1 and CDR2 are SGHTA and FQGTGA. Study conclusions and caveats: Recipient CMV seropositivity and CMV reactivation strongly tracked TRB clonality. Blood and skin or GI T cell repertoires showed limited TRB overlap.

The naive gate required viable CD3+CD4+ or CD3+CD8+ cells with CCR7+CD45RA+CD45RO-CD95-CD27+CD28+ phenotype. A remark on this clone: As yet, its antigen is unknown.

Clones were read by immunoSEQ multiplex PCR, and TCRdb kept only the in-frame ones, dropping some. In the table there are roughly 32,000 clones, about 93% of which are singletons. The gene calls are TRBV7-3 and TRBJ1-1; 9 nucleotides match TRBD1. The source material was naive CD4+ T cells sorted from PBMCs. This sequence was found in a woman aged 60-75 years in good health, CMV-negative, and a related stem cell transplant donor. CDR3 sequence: CASSPQGANTEAFF. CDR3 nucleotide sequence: TGTGCCAGCAGCCCACAGGGGGCGAACACTGAAGCTTTCTTT.